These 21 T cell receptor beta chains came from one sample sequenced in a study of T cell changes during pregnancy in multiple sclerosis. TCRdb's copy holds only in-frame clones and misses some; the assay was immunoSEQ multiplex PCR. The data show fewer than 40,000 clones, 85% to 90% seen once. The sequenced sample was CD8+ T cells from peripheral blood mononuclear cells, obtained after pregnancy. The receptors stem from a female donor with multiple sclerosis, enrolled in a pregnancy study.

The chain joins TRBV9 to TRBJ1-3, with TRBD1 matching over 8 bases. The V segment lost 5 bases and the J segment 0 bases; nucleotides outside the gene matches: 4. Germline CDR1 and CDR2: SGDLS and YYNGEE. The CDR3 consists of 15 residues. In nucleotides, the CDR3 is TGTGCCAGCAGGGGGACAGGAATCTCTGGAAACACCATATATTTT. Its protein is CASRGTGISGNTIYF.

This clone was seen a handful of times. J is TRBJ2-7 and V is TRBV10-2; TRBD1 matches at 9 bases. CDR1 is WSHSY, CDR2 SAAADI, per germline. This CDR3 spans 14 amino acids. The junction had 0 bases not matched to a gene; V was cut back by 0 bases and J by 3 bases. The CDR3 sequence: CASSESGQGYEQYF. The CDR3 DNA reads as TGCGCCAGCAGTGAGTCGGGACAGGGCTACGAGCAGTACTTC.

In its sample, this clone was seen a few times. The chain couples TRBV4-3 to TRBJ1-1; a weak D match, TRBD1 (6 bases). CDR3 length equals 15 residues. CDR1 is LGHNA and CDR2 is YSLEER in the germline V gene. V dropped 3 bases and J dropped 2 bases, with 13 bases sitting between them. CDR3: CASSHIGQLNTEAFF. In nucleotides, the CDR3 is TGCGCCAGCAGCCACATTGGACAGCTAAACACTGAAGCTTTCTTT.

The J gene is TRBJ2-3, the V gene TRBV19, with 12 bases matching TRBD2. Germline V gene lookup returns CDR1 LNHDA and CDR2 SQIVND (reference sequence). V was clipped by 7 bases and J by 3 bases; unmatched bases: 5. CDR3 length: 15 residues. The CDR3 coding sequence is TGTGCCAGTACCGGAACTAGCGGGGGGACAGATACGCAGTATTTT. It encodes CASTGTSGGTDTQYF.

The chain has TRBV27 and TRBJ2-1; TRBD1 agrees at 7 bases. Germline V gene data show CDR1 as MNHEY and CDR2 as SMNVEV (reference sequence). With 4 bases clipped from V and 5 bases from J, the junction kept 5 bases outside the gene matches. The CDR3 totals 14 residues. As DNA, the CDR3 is TGTGCCAGCAGTTCGACAGGGTACAACAATGAGCAGTTCTTC. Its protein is CASSSTGYNNEQFF.

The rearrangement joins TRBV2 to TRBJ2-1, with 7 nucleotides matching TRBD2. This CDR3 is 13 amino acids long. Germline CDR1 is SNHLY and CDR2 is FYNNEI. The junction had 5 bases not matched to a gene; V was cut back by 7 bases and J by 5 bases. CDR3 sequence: CASKGGVNNEQFF. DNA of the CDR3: TGTGCCAGCAAGGGAGGGGTTAACAATGAGCAGTTCTTC.

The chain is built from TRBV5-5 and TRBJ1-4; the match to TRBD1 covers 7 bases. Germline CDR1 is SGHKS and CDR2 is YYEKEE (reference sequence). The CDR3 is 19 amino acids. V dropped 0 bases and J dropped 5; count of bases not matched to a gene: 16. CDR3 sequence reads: CASSLVPIGRQGLNEKLFF. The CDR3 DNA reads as TGTGCCAGCAGCTTGGTCCCGATTGGAAGACAGGGCCTAAATGAAAAACTGTTTTTT.

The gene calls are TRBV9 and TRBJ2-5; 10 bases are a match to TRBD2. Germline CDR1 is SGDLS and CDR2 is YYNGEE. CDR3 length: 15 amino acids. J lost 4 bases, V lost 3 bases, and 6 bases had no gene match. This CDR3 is CASSGIAGGRETQYF. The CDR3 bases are TGTGCCAGCAGCGGGATAGCGGGGGGAAGAGAGACCCAGTACTTC.

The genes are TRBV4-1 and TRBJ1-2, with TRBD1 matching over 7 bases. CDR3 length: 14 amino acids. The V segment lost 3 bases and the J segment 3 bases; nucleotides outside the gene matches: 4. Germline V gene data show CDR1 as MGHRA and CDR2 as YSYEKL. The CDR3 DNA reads TGCGCCAGCAGCCATGGACAGGTTGACTATGGCTACACCTTC. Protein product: CASSHGQVDYGYTF.

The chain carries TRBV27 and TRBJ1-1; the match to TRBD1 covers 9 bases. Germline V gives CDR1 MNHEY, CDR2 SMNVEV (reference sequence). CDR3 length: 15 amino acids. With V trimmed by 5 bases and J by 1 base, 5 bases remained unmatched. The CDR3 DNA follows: TGTGCCAGCAGTACAGGGGGCTTTTGGAACACTGAAGCTTTCTTT. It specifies CASSTGGFWNTEAFF.

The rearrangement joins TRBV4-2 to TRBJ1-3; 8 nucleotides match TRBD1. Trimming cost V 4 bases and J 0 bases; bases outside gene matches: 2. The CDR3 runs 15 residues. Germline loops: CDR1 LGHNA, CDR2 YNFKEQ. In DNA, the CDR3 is TGTGCCAGCAGCCGGGACAGGAGCTCTGGAAACACCATATATTTT. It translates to CASSRDRSSGNTIYF.

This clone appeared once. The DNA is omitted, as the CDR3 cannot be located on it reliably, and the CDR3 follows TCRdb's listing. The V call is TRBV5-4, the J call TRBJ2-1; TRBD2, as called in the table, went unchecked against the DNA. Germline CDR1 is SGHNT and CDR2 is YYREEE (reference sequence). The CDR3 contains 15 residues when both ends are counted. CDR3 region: CASSFGRGARVGFFF.

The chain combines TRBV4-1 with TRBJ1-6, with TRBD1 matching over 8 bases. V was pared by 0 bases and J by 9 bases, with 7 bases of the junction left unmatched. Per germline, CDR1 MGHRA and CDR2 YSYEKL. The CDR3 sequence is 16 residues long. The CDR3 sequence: CASSQDEGQGGSPLHF. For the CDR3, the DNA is TGCGCCAGCAGCCAAGACGAAGGACAGGGCGGTTCACCCCTCCACTTT.

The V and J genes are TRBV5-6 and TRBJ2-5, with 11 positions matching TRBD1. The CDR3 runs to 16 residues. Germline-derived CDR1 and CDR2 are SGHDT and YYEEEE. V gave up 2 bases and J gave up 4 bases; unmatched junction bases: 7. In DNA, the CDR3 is TGTGCCAGCAGCTTAAGACCCGGGACAGGGGGAGAGACCCAGTACTTC. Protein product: CASSLRPGTGGETQYF.

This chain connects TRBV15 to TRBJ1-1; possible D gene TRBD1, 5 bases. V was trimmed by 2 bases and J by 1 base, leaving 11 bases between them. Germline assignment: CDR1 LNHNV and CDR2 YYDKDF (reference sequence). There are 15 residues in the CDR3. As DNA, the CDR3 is TGTGCCACCAGCAGACGAACAACAGGGAACACTGAAGCTTTCTTT. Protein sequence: CATSRRTTGNTEAFF.

As DNA, the CDR3 is TGCGCCAGCAGTCGACAGTCCGGAAACACCATATATTTT. This gives the protein CASSRQSGNTIYF. This chain uses TRBV4-1 with TRBJ1-3; D is possibly TRBD1 (5 bases). This CDR3 comprises 13 residues. V lost 6 bases and J 4 bases, leaving 10 bases between the germline ends. The germline V gene encodes CDR1 MGHRA and CDR2 YSYEKL.

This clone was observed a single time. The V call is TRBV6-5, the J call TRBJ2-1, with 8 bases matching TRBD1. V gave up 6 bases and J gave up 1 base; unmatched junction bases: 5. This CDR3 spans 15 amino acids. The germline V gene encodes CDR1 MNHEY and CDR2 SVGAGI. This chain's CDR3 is CASSLGQESYNEQFF. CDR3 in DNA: TGTGCCAGCAGCCTGGGACAGGAGTCCTACAATGAGCAGTTCTTC.

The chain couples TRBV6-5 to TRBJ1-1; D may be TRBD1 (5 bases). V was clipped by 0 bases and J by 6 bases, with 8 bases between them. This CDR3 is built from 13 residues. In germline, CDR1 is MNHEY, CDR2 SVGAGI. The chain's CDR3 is CASSYSIGAEAFF. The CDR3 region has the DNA TGTGCCAGCAGTTACTCGATAGGGGCTGAAGCTTTCTTT.

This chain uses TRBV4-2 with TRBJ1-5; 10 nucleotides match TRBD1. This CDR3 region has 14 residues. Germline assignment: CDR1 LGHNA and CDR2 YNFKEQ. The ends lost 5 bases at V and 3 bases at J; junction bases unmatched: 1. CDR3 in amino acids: CASSDRGLNQPQHF. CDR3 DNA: TGTGCCAGCAGCGACAGGGGGCTCAATCAGCCCCAGCATTTT.

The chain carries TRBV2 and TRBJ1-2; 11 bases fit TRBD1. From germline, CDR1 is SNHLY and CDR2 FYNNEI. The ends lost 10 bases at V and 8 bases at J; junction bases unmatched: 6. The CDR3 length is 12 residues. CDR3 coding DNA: TGTGCCAATGGACAGGGGGCTCACGGCTACACCTTC. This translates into CANGQGAHGYTF.

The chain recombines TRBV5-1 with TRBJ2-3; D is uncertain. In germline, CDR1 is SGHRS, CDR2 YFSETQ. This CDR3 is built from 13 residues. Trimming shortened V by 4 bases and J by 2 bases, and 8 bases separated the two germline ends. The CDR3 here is CASSTPYTDTQYF. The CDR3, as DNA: TGCGCCAGCAGCACTCCTTACACAGATACGCAGTATTTT.